Sequencing of this TCR beta chain was carried out in a study of blood T cells in healthy people across ages. Combining a sample-barcoded 5' primer with a J-beta primer mix, a second PCR ran for roughly 7 to 11 cycles. MiXCR, applied by TCRdb to the 5' RACE reads, yields one record per CDR3 protein. This sample yields 800,000 or so distinct CDR3 sequences, of which around 68% are seen a single time; around a quarter belongs to the top ten. V was cut by 2 bases and J by 4 bases, with 14 bases left in between. There are 15 residues in the CDR3. Germline CDR1 reads SGHAT; CDR2 reads FQDESV (reference sequence). About 9.6 milliliters of peripheral blood were drawn from each donor into EDTA-treated tubes. In each sample, at least 7 million PBMCs were isolated.

Material: blood. This TCR was recovered from a man between 25 and 39 years old in good health. This chain connects TRBV11-1 to TRBJ1-1, with D possibly matching TRBD1 (6 bases). Written as DNA, the CDR3 is TGTGCCAGCAGCTTATTGTTGGGGGCTGTCACTGAAGCTTTCTTT. It specifies CASSLLLGAVTEAFF.